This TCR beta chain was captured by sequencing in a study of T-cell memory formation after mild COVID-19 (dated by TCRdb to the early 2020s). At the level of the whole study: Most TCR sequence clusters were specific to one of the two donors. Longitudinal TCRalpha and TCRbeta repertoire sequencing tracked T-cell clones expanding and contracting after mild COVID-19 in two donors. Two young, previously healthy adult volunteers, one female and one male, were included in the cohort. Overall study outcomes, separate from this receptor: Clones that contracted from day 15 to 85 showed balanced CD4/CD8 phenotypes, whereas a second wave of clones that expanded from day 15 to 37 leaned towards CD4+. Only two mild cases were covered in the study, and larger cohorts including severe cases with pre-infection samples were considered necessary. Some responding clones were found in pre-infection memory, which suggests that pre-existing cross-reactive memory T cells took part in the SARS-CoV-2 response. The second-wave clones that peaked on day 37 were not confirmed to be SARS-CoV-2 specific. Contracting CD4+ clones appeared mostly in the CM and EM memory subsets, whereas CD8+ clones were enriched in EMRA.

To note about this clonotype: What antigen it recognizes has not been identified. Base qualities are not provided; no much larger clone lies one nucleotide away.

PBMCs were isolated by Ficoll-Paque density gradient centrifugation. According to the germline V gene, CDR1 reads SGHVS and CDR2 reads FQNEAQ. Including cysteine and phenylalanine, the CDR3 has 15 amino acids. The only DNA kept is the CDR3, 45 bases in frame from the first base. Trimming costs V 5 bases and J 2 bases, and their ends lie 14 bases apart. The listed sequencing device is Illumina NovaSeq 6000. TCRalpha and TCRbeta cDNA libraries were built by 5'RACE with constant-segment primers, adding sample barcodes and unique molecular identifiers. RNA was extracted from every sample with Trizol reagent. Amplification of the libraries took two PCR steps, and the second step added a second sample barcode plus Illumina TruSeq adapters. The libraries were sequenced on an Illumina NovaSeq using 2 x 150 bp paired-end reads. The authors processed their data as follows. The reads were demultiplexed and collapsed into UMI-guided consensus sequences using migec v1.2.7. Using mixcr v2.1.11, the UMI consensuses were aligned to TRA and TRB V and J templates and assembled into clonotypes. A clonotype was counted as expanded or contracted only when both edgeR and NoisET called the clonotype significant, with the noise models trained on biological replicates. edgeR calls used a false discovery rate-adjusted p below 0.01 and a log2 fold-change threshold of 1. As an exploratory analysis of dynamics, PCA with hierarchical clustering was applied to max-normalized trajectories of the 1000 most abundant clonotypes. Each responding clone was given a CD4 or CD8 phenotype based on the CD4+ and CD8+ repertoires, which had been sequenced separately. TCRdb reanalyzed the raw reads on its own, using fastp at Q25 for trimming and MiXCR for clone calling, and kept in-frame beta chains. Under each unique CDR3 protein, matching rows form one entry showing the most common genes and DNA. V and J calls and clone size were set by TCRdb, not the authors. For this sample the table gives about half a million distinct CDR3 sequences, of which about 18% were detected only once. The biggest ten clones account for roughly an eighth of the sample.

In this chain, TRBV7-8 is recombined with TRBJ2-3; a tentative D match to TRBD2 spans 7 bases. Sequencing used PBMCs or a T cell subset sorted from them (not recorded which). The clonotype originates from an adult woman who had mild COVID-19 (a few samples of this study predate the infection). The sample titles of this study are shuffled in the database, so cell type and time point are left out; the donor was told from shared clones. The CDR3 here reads CASSPRGALTDTQYF. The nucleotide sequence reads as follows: TGTGCCAGCAGCCCCCGGGGGGCACTCACAGATACGCAGTATTTT.